A single sample gave rise to the 28 T cell receptor beta chains below, sequenced in a study of CD8 T cells in Susac syndrome. Random-hexamer reverse transcription was applied to about 0.45 to 1 ug RNA. TCRdb re-derived calls from the immunoSEQ multiplex PCR reads in MiXCR, one entry per CDR3 protein. The table lists about 300,000 distinct CDR3 sequences, 65% to 90% of them singletons. The sample consisted of CD8+ T cells from PBMCs. The receptors originated from a human donor with multiple sclerosis.

The CDR3 sequence is CAWSAGTGPMGTEAFF. The CDR3 DNA reads as TGTGCCTGGAGTGCCGGGACAGGCCCCATGGGGACTGAAGCTTTCTTT. The chain is built from TRBV30 and TRBJ1-1; 8 positions agree with TRBD1. This CDR3 has 16 amino acids. Trimming cost V 1 base and J 5 bases; bases outside gene matches: 12. The germline gives CDR1 GTSNPN, CDR2 SVGIG (reference sequence).

The chain links TRBV11-2 to TRBJ2-2; no reliable D call. The germline V gene has CDR1 SGHAT and CDR2 FQNNGV. The length of the CDR3 is 15 residues. V shed 1 base and J shed 4 bases, with 10 bases lying between them. CDR3 in amino acids: CASSLASRVTGELFF. The CDR3 bases are TGTGCCAGCAGCTTAGCTTCAAGGGTCACCGGGGAGCTGTTTTTT.

V gene TRBV5-4 combines with J gene TRBJ2-4, with TRBD1 matching 9 bases. After removal of 5 bases from V and 8 bases from J, the junction contained 8 bases not matched to a gene. The CDR3 totals 14 residues. Per the germline V gene, CDR1 is SGHNT and CDR2 is YYREEE (reference sequence). CDR3 DNA sequence: TGTGCCAGCAGTTTTACAGGGGGCGCCGACATTCAGTACTTC. It codes for CASSFTGGADIQYF.

V and J are TRBV13 and TRBJ2-2, with D perhaps TRBD2 (6 bases). V lost 3 bases to trimming and J lost 5 bases, with 19 bases between them. The CDR3 totals 17 residues. Germline V gives CDR1 PRHDT, CDR2 FYEKMQ (reference sequence). The CDR3 DNA reads as TGTGCCAGCAGCTTTATTGGGTACGGCGGGACTACCGGGGAGCTGTTTTTT. It yields the protein CASSFIGYGGTTGELFF.

This rearrangement joins TRBV27 to TRBJ2-1; 12 bases are shared with TRBD2. Germline loops: CDR1 MNHEY, CDR2 SMNVEV (reference sequence). CDR3 length: 16 amino acids. V shed 5 bases, J shed 7 bases, and the junction held 9 bases outside the gene matches. The CDR3 here is CASSPSTSGRRNEQFF. The CDR3, as DNA: TGTGCCAGCAGTCCTTCGACTAGCGGGAGACGTAATGAGCAGTTCTTC.

V is TRBV21-1 and J is TRBJ1-1. TRBV21-1 constitutes a pseudogene. The CDR3 contains 17 residues. In DNA, the CDR3 is TGTGCCAGCCGAAAGGAATCTACAGGGGGCTTGAACACTGAAGCTTTCTTT. Residues: CASRKESTGGLNTEAFF.

This chain links TRBV20-1 with TRBJ2-7, with 9 positions matching TRBD2. The CDR3 spans 14 residues. V was clipped by 4 bases and J by 6 bases; unmatched bases: 10. Germline assignment: CDR1 DFQATT and CDR2 SNEGSKA (reference sequence). The CDR3 DNA follows: TGCAGTGCTATTGGGATAGCGGGAGACCTCGAGCAGTACTTC. It specifies CSAIGIAGDLEQYF.

The V and J genes are TRBV30 and TRBJ1-1; D is ambiguous. The CDR3 totals 10 residues. Germline V lookup: CDR1 GTSNPN, CDR2 SVGIG (reference sequence). The V end lost 4 bases, the J end lost 7 bases, and 7 bases lay between the germline ends. The CDR3 spells CAWTEDEAFF. In nucleotides, the CDR3 is TGTGCCTGGACGGAAGATGAAGCTTTCTTT. The whole variable domain, filled in from reference TRBV30 and TRBJ1-1, reads SQTIHQWPATLVQPVGSPLSLECTVEGTSNPNLYWYRQAAGRGLQLLFYSVGIGQISSEVPQNLSASRPQDRQFILSSKKLLLSDSGFYLCAWTEDEAFFGQGTRLTVV.

The chain employs TRBV7-9 and TRBJ1-1; weak D call: TRBD1 (6 bases). Between the trimmed V and J ends, which lost 4 bases and 7 bases, there was a span of 16 bases. Germline V gene sequence: CDR1 SEHNR, CDR2 FQNEAQ (reference sequence). The CDR3 extends over 14 amino acids. This CDR3 reads CASSSAAGAVEAFF. Written as DNA, the CDR3 is TGTGCCAGCAGCTCCGCCGCGGGGGCTGTTGAAGCTTTCTTT.

V is TRBV14 and J is TRBJ1-6, with D possibly matching TRBD1 (6 bases). V gave up 4 bases and J gave up 0 bases, with 10 bases separating them. The length of the CDR3 is 16 residues. CDR1 and CDR2 from the germline V gene are SGHDN and FVKESK. The CDR3: CASSRTGSSYNSPLHF. Written as DNA, the CDR3 is TGTGCCAGCAGCCGAACAGGGAGCTCCTATAATTCACCCCTCCACTTT. Supplemented by reference TRBV14 and TRBJ1-6, the full variable domain reads EAGVTQFPSHSVIEKGQTVTLRCDPISGHDNLYWYRRVMGKEIKFLLHFVKESKQDESGMPNNRFLAERTGGTYSTLKVQPAELEDSGVYFCASSRTGSSYNSPLHFGNGTRLTVT.

With regard to this clonotype: A junction boundary mismatches the germline segment, possibly from a read error. The V and J genes are TRBV28 and TRBJ1-1, with no clear D. Looked up from germline, CDR1 is MDHEN and CDR2 is SYDVKM. The CDR3 spans 16 residues. DNA of the CDR3: TGTGCCAGCAGTTCCCCCCGGGAGGAGCGGTACACTGAAGCTCTCTTT. It encodes CASSSPREERYTEALF.

This chain uses TRBV7-2 with TRBJ2-7; no firm D call. The CDR3 is made up of 14 amino acids. V gave up 3 bases and J gave up 3 bases, with 12 bases separating them. Per germline, CDR1 SGHTA and CDR2 FQGNSA. CDR3: CASSFLTSYYEQYF. Written as DNA, the CDR3 is TGTGCCAGCAGCTTCTTGACATCCTACTACGAGCAGTACTTC.

V is TRBV29-1 and J is TRBJ1-1; 9 nucleotides agree with TRBD1. This CDR3 is 14 amino acids long. Unmatched junction bases numbered 5, after V lost 5 bases and J lost 1 base. CDR1 is SQVTM and CDR2 is ANQGSEA in the germline V gene. CDR3 region: CSVIEGQGNTEAFF. The CDR3 nucleotides are TGCAGCGTTATCGAGGGACAGGGGAACACTGAAGCTTTCTTT.

The chain employs TRBV27 and TRBJ2-7, with a weak D call TRBD1 (6 bases). CDR3 length equals 15 residues. V was trimmed by 2 bases and J by 3 bases, leaving 14 bases between them. The germline V gene encodes CDR1 MNHEY and CDR2 SMNVEV (reference sequence). CDR3 amino acids: CASSLHGGSNYEQYF. In DNA, the CDR3 is TGTGCCAGCAGTTTACATGGGGGCTCTAACTACGAGCAGTACTTC.

V gene TRBV28 combines with J gene TRBJ1-1; D ambiguous. Trimming took off 4 bases at V and 2 bases at J, with 11 bases between the two ends. CDR1 MDHEN and CDR2 SYDVKM come from the germline V gene. The CDR3 length is 14 residues. The CDR3 here is CASSSLPGNTEAFF. The CDR3 coding sequence is TGTGCCAGCAGTTCCCTCCCAGGAAACACTGAAGCTTTCTTT. Together with reference TRBV28 and TRBJ1-1, the CDR3 gives the full variable domain: DVKVTQSSRYLVKRTGEKVFLECVQDMDHENMFWYRQDPGLGLRLIYFSYDVKMKEKGDIPEGYSVSREKKERFSLILESASTNQTSMYLCASSSLPGNTEAFFGQGTRLTVV.

This chain connects TRBV27 to TRBJ2-1; 8 nucleotides line up with TRBD1. There are 13 residues in the CDR3. V dropped 5 bases and J dropped 6; count of bases not matched to a gene: 3. Germline values: CDR1 MNHEY, CDR2 SMNVEV (reference sequence). CDR3 bases: TGTGCCAGCAGTACTACAGGGGGCAATGAGCAGTTCTTC. It is translated as CASSTTGGNEQFF.

The V gene is TRBV4-3, the J gene TRBJ1-2, with 8 bases identical to TRBD1. V trimming: 5 bases; J trimming: 6 bases; junction bases outside the gene matches: 14. This CDR3 is 16 amino acids long. Per the germline V gene, CDR1 is LGHNA and CDR2 is YSLEER. CDR3 in DNA: TGCGCCAGCAGCACATGGTTGACAGGGGATTATGATGGCTACACCTTC. This codes for CASSTWLTGDYDGYTF.

This chain joins TRBV20-1 and TRBJ1-1; D is perhaps TRBD1 (5 bases). This CDR3 has 13 amino acids. Per germline, CDR1 DFQATT and CDR2 SNEGSKA (reference sequence). Trimming shortened V by 6 bases and J by 1 base, and 12 bases separated the two germline ends. This CDR3 is CSARTGENTEAFF. The CDR3 DNA reads as TGCAGTGCACGAACAGGAGAGAACACTGAAGCTTTCTTT.

The chain employs TRBV28 and TRBJ2-3; no firm D call. The CDR3 loop spans 12 amino acids. Trimming pared 0 bases from V and 6 bases from J, leaving 4 bases between. Germline CDR1 reads MDHEN; CDR2 reads SYDVKM. The CDR3 loop reads CASSLWGDTQYF. The CDR3 nucleotides read TGTGCCAGCAGTTTATGGGGGGATACGCAGTATTTT.

V and J are TRBV7-9 and TRBJ2-1; perhaps TRBD2 as D (5 bases). The germline CDR1 and CDR2 sequences are SEHNR and FQNEAQ (reference sequence). CDR3 size: 14 residues. V was cut by 0 bases and J by 2 bases, with 5 bases left in between. CDR3 nucleotides: TGTGCCAGCAGCTTAGCTAGCGCCTACAATGAGCAGTTCTTC. It yields the protein CASSLASAYNEQFF.

The chain employs TRBV7-2 and TRBJ2-1; perhaps TRBD1 as D (7 bases). Germline V gene lookup returns CDR1 SGHTA and CDR2 FQGNSA. This CDR3 has 18 residues. V was pared by 3 bases and J by 1 base, with 19 bases between. The chain's CDR3 is CASSFPGDTGVSYNEQFF. CDR3 sequence (DNA): TGTGCCAGCAGCTTTCCGGGAGACACAGGGGTATCCTACAATGAGCAGTTCTTC.

The chain has TRBV27 and TRBJ2-5, with D unclear. This CDR3 comprises 16 residues. In germline, CDR1 is MNHEY, CDR2 SMNVEV (reference sequence). V gave up 5 bases and J gave up 2 bases, with 18 bases separating them. CDR3: CASSPTLFLRQETQYF. The DNA for the CDR3 is TGTGCCAGCAGTCCTACCCTCTTCTTACGACAAGAGACCCAGTACTTC.

The chain joins TRBV5-5 to TRBJ2-7, with 9 bases lining up with TRBD2. The CDR3 runs 17 residues. V lost 4 bases to trimming and J lost 2 bases; unmatched junction nucleotides: 13. The V gene's germline CDR1 is SGHKS and CDR2 YYEKEE (reference sequence). The CDR3: CASSVRLAGLVAYEQYF. CDR3 DNA: TGTGCCAGCAGCGTACGGCTAGCGGGACTGGTTGCCTACGAGCAGTACTTC.

This sequence joins TRBV20-1 and TRBJ2-7; D perhaps matches TRBD2 (5 bases). The CDR3 runs to 16 residues. Germline V gene lookup returns CDR1 DFQATT and CDR2 SNEGSKA (reference sequence). V lost 0 bases and J lost 0, with 15 bases in between. Written as DNA, the CDR3 is TGCAGTGCTAGAGATTTTCCGGGAACCACCTCCTACGAGCAGTACTTC. This encodes CSARDFPGTTSYEQYF.

The table lists this clonotype with a count of one. The chain links TRBV28 to TRBJ2-1; 12 nucleotides align to TRBD2. The V and J ends lost 3 bases and 10 bases, in that order; junction bases with no gene match: 7. The CDR3 runs 15 residues. The germline V gene has CDR1 MDHEN and CDR2 SYDVKM. The CDR3 DNA reads TGTGCCAGCAGTTTGGCTAGCGGGAGGGAAGGCGAGCAGTTCTTC. It yields the protein CASSLASGREGEQFF.

The chain couples TRBV7-9 to TRBJ1-4; D is unclear. Germline V CDR1 and CDR2: SEHNR, FQNEAQ (reference sequence). This CDR3 is 14 amino acids long. V was shortened by 7 bases and J by 1 base, with 10 bases between the two germline ends. DNA of the CDR3: TGTGCCAGCACCCTAACCGTAACTAATGAAAAACTGTTTTTT. Translation gives CASTLTVTNEKLFF.

The rearrangement joins TRBV12-3 or TRBV12-4 to TRBJ1-1, with unresolved D. V lost 3 bases, J lost 6 bases, and 11 bases lay in between. CDR3 length: 13 residues. The CDR3 DNA follows: TGTGCCAGCAGTTTTTCCGGGAATGCTGAAGCTTTCTTT. It yields the protein CASSFSGNAEAFF.

The chain is built from TRBV2 and TRBJ2-5; tentative D call: TRBD1 (5 bases). V was trimmed by 9 bases and J by 0 bases, leaving 8 bases between them. The CDR3 consists of 12 residues. CDR1 and CDR2 (germline): SNHLY, FYNNEI. CDR3 in amino acids: CASIRDQETQYF. The CDR3 region has the DNA TGTGCCAGTATCAGGGACCAAGAGACCCAGTACTTC.